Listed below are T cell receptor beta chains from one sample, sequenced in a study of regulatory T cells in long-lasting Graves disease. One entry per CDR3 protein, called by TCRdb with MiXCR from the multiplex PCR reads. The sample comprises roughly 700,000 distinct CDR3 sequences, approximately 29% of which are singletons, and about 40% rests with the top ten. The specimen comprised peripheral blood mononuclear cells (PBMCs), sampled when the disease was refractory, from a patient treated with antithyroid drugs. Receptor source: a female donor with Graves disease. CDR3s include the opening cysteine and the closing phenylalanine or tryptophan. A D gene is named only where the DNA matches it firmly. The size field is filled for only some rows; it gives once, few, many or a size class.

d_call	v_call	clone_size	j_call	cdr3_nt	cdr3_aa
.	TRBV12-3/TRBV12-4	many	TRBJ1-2	TGTGCCACCTCATCCCAGACAAGTGGATACACCTTC	CATSSQTSGYTF
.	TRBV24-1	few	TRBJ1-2	TGTGCCACCAGTGATGGACGATGGGGCTACACCTTC	CATSDGRWGYTF
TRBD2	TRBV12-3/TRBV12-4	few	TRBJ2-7	TGTGCCAGCAGTCGAGCGGGAGACGGGTCCTACGAGCAGTACTTC	CASSRAGDGSYEQYF
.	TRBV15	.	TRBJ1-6	TGTGCCACCAGCGTCGAGAGGAATTCACCCCTCCACTTT	CATSVERNSPLHF
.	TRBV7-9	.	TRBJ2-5	TGTGCCAGCAGACCCGCCGTTCGGGAGACCCAGTACTTC	CASRPAVRETQYF
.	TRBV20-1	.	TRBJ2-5	TGCAGTGCTCCCGACCGCAGGACCCCCTACGAGACCCAGTACTTC	CSAPDRRTPYETQYF
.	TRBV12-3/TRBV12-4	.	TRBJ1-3	TGTGCCAGCAGTTTCAGACGCTCTGGAAACACCATATATTTT	CASSFRRSGNTIYF
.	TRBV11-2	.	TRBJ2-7	TGTGCCAGCAGCTTAGATAAAGGGTCGTTCAACGAGCAGTACTTC	CASSLDKGSFNEQYF
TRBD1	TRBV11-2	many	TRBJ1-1	TGTGCCAGCAGCATGCCCTTGGGACAGGGAACCACTGAAGCTTTCTTT	CASSMPLGQGTTEAFF
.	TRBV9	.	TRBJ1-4	TGTGCCAGCAGCGTAGAGGCAGGCCGGAATGAAAAACTGTTTTTT	CASSVEAGRNEKLFF
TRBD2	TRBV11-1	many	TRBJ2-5	TGTGCCAGCAGCTTAGTGCGGGAGGGCCTCCAAGAGACCCAGTACTTC	CASSLVREGLQETQYF
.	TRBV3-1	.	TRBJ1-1	TGTGCCAGCAGCCAAGATCGTGGGCAGCCGAACACTGAAGCTTTCTTT	CASSQDRGQPNTEAFF
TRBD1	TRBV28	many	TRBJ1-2	TGTGCCAGCACCCCCCAATCGGGACAGGGGGCGCGAGGCTACACCTTC	CASTPQSGQGARGYTF
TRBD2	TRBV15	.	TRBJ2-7	TGTGCCACCAGCAAGGGACTAGCGGGAGACCCGCGGTACTTC	CATSKGLAGDPRYF
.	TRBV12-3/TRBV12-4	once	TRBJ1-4	TGTGCCAGCAGTTTCAGCCTACTTGGTGAAAAACTGTTTTTT	CASSFSLLGEKLFF
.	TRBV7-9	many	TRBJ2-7	TGTGCCAGCAGTACAGGGTCCTACGAGCAGTACTTC	CASSTGSYEQYF
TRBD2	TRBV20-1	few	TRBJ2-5	TGCAGTGCTTTCTCCGAAACCAGACTAGCGGGATGGGAGACCCAGTACTTC	CSAFSETRLAGWETQYF
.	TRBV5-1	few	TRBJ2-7	TGCGCCAGCAGCTTGGTTCAGGGGGGTTACTACGAGCAGTACTTC	CASSLVQGGYYEQYF
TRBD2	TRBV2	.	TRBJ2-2	TGTGCCAGCAGCTCAAAAGCGCGGGGACTAGCGGGATCCTCGAACACCGGGGAGCTGTTTTTT	CASSSKARGLAGSSNTGELFF
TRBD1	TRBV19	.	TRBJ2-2	TGTGCCAGCCGGACAGGGATCACCGGGGAGCTGTTTTTT	CASRTGITGELFF
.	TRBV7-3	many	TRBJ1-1	TGTGCCAGCAGTCTAAGCGCCACTGAAGCTTTCTTT	CASSLSATEAFF
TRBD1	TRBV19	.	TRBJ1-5	TGTGCCAGTAGTGTTATCAGGGGGCTGAGGCCCCAGCATTTT	CASSVIRGLRPQHF
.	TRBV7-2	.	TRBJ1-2	TGTGCCAGCAGCCCACCCGGGCACAGGGTAGGGTATGGCTACACCTTC	CASSPPGHRVGYGYTF
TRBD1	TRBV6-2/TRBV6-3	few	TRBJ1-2	TGTGCCAGCAGTTACTCGACAGGGGCATATGGCTACACCTTC	CASSYSTGAYGYTF
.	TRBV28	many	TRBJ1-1	TGTGCCAGCAGTTTAATTGGGTCCTACAGAAACACTGAAGCTTTCTTT	CASSLIGSYRNTEAFF
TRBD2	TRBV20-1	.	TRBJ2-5	TGCAGTGCTAGGGGCGGGGGTGTAGAGACCCAGTACTTC	CSARGGGVETQYF
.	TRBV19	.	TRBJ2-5	TGTGCCAGTAGTAATAGGGGAGAAGAGACCCAGTACTTC	CASSNRGEETQYF
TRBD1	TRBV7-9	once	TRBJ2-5	TGTGCCAGCAGCTTAGCTTCGCAGGGGGCATGGTGGGAGACCCAGTACTTC	CASSLASQGAWWETQYF
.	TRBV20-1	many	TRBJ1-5	TGCAGTGCTACCAGGGCCTTTGGGAATCAGCCCCAGCATTTT	CSATRAFGNQPQHF
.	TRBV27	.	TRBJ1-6	TGTGCCAGCGGCCCCTTTGGGGTAGGGGCGAATAATTCACCCCTCCACTTT	CASGPFGVGANNSPLHF
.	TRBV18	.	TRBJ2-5	TGTGCCAGCTCACCACCTCAAAGGACTACGCAAGAGACCCAGTACTTC	CASSPPQRTTQETQYF
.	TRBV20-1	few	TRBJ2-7	TGCAGTGCTACTCAAGCGCGCGAGCAGTACTTC	CSATQAREQYF
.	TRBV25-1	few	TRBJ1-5	TGTGCCAGCAGCGCTGAAGGGGGGGGTCCCAATCAGCCCCAGCATTTT	CASSAEGGGPNQPQHF
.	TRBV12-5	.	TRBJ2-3	TGTGCTAGTGGTTACGGGCAGGGCCGCACAGATACGCAGTATTTT	CASGYGQGRTDTQYF
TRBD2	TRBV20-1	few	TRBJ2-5	TGCAGTGCCCTGGGACTAGCGGGAGCCGGTAGCGGAGAGACCCAGTACTTC	CSALGLAGAGSGETQYF
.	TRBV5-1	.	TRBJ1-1	TGCGCCAGCAGCTTGGCCGAGATAGGTGAAGCTTTCTTT	CASSLAEIGEAFF
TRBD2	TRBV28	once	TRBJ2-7	TGTGCCAGCAGTTTAGGGGGGAGCGGGGGCACCTACGAGCAGTACTTC	CASSLGGSGGTYEQYF
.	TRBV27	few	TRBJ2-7	TGTGCCAGCAGTTTTCTGGGCGCAAGTTACGAGCAGTACTTC	CASSFLGASYEQYF
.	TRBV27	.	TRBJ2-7	TGTGCCAGCAGTTACCAGACACCGGACCCCTACGAGCAGTACTTC	CASSYQTPDPYEQYF
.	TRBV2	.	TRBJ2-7	TGTGCCAGCACGACGGGCTACGAGCAGTACTTC	CASTTGYEQYF
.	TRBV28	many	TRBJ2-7	TGTGCCAGCAGTGTTAGGGGAAGACCCTCCTACGAGCAGTACTTC	CASSVRGRPSYEQYF
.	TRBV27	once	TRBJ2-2	TGTGCCAGCAGTTTATGGGCCCCGGTGGCCCCCGGCAACACCGGGGAGCTGTTTTTT	CASSLWAPVAPGNTGELFF
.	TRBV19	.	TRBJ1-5	TGTGCCAGTAGTCCGGGGGGTAGGCAGTTCAATCAGCCCCAGCATTTT	CASSPGGRQFNQPQHF
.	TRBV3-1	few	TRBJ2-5	TGTGCCAGCAGCCCCCTCCCGGGACCTCAAGAGACCCAGTACTTC	CASSPLPGPQETQYF
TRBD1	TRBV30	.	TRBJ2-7	TGTGCCTGGAATCGGGACAGGGGAGCCGAGCAGTACTTC	CAWNRDRGAEQYF
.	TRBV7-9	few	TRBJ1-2	TGTGCCAGCAGGGGTATTCTGGATGGCTACACCTTC	CASRGILDGYTF
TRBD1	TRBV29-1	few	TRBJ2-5	TGCAGCGTTGTGGGGACAGGGGGAGAGACCCAGTACTTC	CSVVGTGGETQYF
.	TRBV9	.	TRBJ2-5	TGTGCCAGCAGCGTAGTGGGGAGTCAACTAGAGACCCAGTACTTC	CASSVVGSQLETQYF
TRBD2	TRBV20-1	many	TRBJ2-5	TGCAGTGGCGAGGGAGGGCAAGAGACCCAGTACTTC	CSGEGGQETQYF
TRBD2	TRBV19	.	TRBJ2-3	TGTGCCAGTAGTTCACTAGCGACTAGCACAGATACGCAGTATTTT	CASSSLATSTDTQYF
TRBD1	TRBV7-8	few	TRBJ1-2	TGTGCCAGCAGCTTGACCAAAACAGGGGGAGGCTACACCTTC	CASSLTKTGGGYTF
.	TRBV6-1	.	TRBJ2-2	TGTGCCAGCCAAGGGTCGAACACCGGGGAGCTGTTTTTT	CASQGSNTGELFF
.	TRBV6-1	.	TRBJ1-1	TGTGCCAGCAGCCGCACGACAGGACCCCTCCGGACCGCTGAAGCTTTCTTT	CASSRTTGPLRTAEAFF
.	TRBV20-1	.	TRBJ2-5	TGCAGTGCTAGAGATTTGAGGGAGAACCAAGAGACCCAGTACTTC	CSARDLRENQETQYF
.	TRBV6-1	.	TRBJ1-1	TGTGCCAGCAGTGTGGAAAGGGACACTGAAGCTTTCTTT	CASSVERDTEAFF
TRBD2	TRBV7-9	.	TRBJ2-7	TGTGCCAGCAGCTTAGGGGCTCTCGGGACTAGCGGGCAGTACTTC	CASSLGALGTSGQYF
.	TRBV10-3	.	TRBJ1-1	TGTGCCATCAGTGAAGGGGGGGTGAACACTGAAGCTTTCTTT	CAISEGGVNTEAFF
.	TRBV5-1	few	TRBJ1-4	TGCGCCAGCAGCTTCGGGGGTAGTGAAAAACTGTTTTTT	CASSFGGSEKLFF
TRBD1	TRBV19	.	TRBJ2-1	TGTGCCGGTATGAGGACAGGGAGTATATCAGGGCAGTTCTTC	CAGMRTGSISGQFF